This is a list of T cell receptor beta chains from one sample in a study of T cell repertoires in cytomegalovirus infection. TCRdb ran MiXCR on the reads and lists one entry per CDR3 protein. The sample shows 550,000 to 850,000 distinct CDR3 sequences, 33% of them seen only once. These TCRs' antigens remain unknown. The specimen was cultured PBMCs, collected from culture after CMV antigen stimulation. All receptors derive from a human donor in good health (CMV status not recorded). Some clones in this sample may be carry-over from other donors' samples. CDR3s leave out the opening cysteine and the closing phenylalanine or tryptophan. Fields, in order: CDR3 protein, V gene, clone size. Where a row states a size, it is once, few, many or the class of an expanded clone; other rows omit it.

CDR3 protein: ASSSFLGDTASTDTQY
V gene: TRBV7-4
clone size: NA

CDR3 protein: ATSRGDRGLTDTQY
V gene: TRBV15
clone size: NA

CDR3 protein: ASNYPGGLAGADTQY
V gene: TRBV7-9
clone size: few

CDR3 protein: ASSPERGGSGEQY
V gene: TRBV7-2
clone size: few

CDR3 protein: AISEGGYTGELI
V gene: TRBV10-3
clone size: NA

CDR3 protein: SARDRAGLNTGELF
V gene: TRBV20-1
clone size: NA

CDR3 protein: ASTLHPGSSYNEQF
V gene: TRBV28
clone size: NA

CDR3 protein: ASSWGPPGFTYNEQF
V gene: TRBV6-6
clone size: few

CDR3 protein: ATSDPSGGSTDTQY
V gene: TRBV24-1
clone size: NA

CDR3 protein: ASKVGPNTEAF
V gene: TRBV6-1
clone size: few

CDR3 protein: ASSRDAGDTQY
V gene: TRBV7-8
clone size: NA